The clone carrying this TCR beta chain has a handful of counts. Its antigen is not known. The source of the sample is a study of T cell repertoires in cytomegalovirus infection. Each CDR3 protein gets one entry after TCRdb re-called the reads with MiXCR. This repertoire shows roughly 200,000 distinct CDR3 sequences, 30% to 45% found once; its top ten account for 55% to 60%. CDR1 and CDR2 from the germline V gene are MDHEN and SYDVKM. CDR3 length equals 13 residues. V was cut by 7 bases and J by 4 bases, with 14 bases left in between. This sequence was found in a human donor in good health (CMV status not recorded). Some clones in this sample may be carry-over from other donors' samples. The chain employs TRBV28 and TRBJ2-7; no clear D gene. This sample comprised CD8+ T cells from cultured PBMCs, obtained from culture after CMV antigen stimulation. The CDR3 bases are TGTGCCAGCAAGGGCGCCCGATTTTACGAGCAGTACTTC. Amino acid sequence: CASKGARFYEQYF.